A single sample gave rise to the 12 T cell receptor beta chains below, sequenced in a study of radiotherapy plus CTLA-4 blockade in lung cancer. The repertoire was sequenced with immunoSEQ multiplex PCR; TCRdb's copy has only in-frame clones and lacks some. The profile shows approximately 48,000 clones, around four fifths of them singletons. The material was peripheral blood, obtained from a patient treated with radiotherapy plus ipilimumab. These receptors all come from a human donor with non-small cell lung cancer whose response to radiotherapy plus ipilimumab could not be evaluated.

A single count supports this clone. The genes are TRBV6-6 and TRBJ1-2; D unclear. Trimming stripped 6 bases from V and 4 bases from J, with 6 bases between. Germline CDR1 is MNHNY and CDR2 is SVGAGI (reference sequence). This CDR3 has 11 amino acids. Here the CDR3 DNA reads TGTGCCAGCAGGCGCCCCTATGGCTACACCTTC. Encoded protein: CASRRPYGYTF.

The J gene is TRBJ2-7, the V gene TRBV14; TRBD2 might be the D (5 bases). Germline CDR1 and CDR2: SGHDN and FVKESK. The CDR3 is 16 residues long. Trimming stripped 6 bases from V and 0 bases from J, with 18 bases between. The CDR3: CASSSLATRSSYEQYF. CDR3 DNA sequence: TGTGCCAGCAGTTCTCTCGCTACTAGGAGCTCCTACGAGCAGTACTTC.

The chain combines TRBV7-3 with TRBJ2-2, with 8 bases fitting TRBD2. This CDR3 is built from 16 residues. V shed 5 bases, J shed 7 bases, and the junction held 12 bases outside the gene matches. The germline gives CDR1 SGHTA, CDR2 FQGTGA. CDR3 in amino acids: CASSQLSGSEVGELFF. The CDR3 DNA is TGTGCCAGCAGCCAATTAAGCGGGAGTGAGGTCGGGGAGCTGTTTTTT. Using reference TRBV7-3 and TRBJ2-2 for the parts outside the CDR3, the full variable domain is GAGVSQTPSNKVTEKGKYVELRCDPISGHTALYWYRQSLGQGPEFLIYFQGTGAADDSGLPNDRFFAVRPEGSVSTLKIQRTERGDSAVYLCASSQLSGSEVGELFFGEGSRLTVL.

The chain is built from TRBV27 and TRBJ1-2, with 9 bases aligning to TRBD1. After removal of 5 bases from V and 5 bases from J, the junction contained 6 bases not matched to a gene. CDR3 length: 14 amino acids. Looked up from germline, CDR1 is MNHEY and CDR2 is SMNVEV (reference sequence). The CDR3 DNA reads as TGTGCCAGCAGTACCACAGGGGGCTGGTATGGCTACACCTTC. Its protein product is CASSTTGGWYGYTF.

The chain recombines TRBV19 with TRBJ2-7; 10 nucleotides agree with TRBD1. With V trimmed by 3 bases and J by 0 bases, 5 bases remained unmatched. CDR1 is LNHDA, CDR2 SQIVND, per germline (reference sequence). This CDR3 spans 16 amino acids. CDR3 nucleotide sequence: TGTGCCAGTAGTATTGGGACAGGGGTGTTCTCCTACGAGCAGTACTTC. It codes for CASSIGTGVFSYEQYF. The whole variable domain, remainder taken from reference TRBV19 and TRBJ2-7, is DGGITQSPKYLFRKEGQNVTLSCEQNLNHDAMYWYRQDPGQGLRLIYYSQIVNDFQKGDIAEGYSVSREKKESFPLTVTSAQKNPTAFYLCASSIGTGVFSYEQYFGPGTRLTVT.

The J gene is TRBJ2-7, the V gene TRBV5-5; possibly TRBD2 for D (5 bases). With 4 bases removed from V and 5 bases from J, the gap between germline ends came to 7 bases. In germline, CDR1 is SGHKS, CDR2 YYEKEE (reference sequence). CDR3 length: 11 residues. CDR3 nucleotide sequence: TGTGCCAGCAGCCTCGGGAACGAGCAGTACTTC. Its protein is CASSLGNEQYF.

The chain couples TRBV28 to TRBJ1-2; maybe TRBD1 (6 bases). Trimming cost V 8 bases and J 0 bases, with 22 bases left between them. The CDR3 is 17 amino acids. Germline lookup yields CDR1 MDHEN and CDR2 SYDVKM. The CDR3 region is CASGWSYSTGSNYGYTF. CDR3 nucleotides: TGTGCCAGCGGATGGTCATACTCGACAGGCTCTAACTATGGCTACACCTTC.

In this sample, this clone turned up once. The gene calls are TRBV5-1 and TRBJ1-1; 7 positions match TRBD1. V trimming: 0 bases; J trimming: 1 base; junction bases outside the gene matches: 3. This CDR3 region has 15 residues. CDR1 is SGHRS, CDR2 YFSETQ, per germline. DNA for the CDR3: TGCGCCAGCAGCTTGGTGGAGGGGGCGAACACTGAAGCTTTCTTT. Translation gives CASSLVEGANTEAFF.

In DNA form, the CDR3 reads TGCGCCAGCAGCTTACCCGGGACAGGGGTCTCCTACGAGCAGTACTTC. Translation gives CASSLPGTGVSYEQYF. This chain connects TRBV5-1 to TRBJ2-7; 10 bases line up with TRBD1. Germline CDR1 and CDR2: SGHRS and YFSETQ. The J segment lost 0 bases and the V segment lost 2 bases, leaving 5 bases of the junction unmatched. The CDR3 has 16 amino acids.

This rearrangement joins TRBV6-1 to TRBJ2-6; D possibly corresponds to TRBD2 (6 bases). The CDR3 totals 15 residues. Trimming cost V 8 bases and J 0 bases, with 11 bases left between them. CDR1 is MNHNS, CDR2 SASEGT, per germline. CDR3 coding DNA: TGTGCCAGCTGGGACTTCAACTCTGGGGCCAACGTCCTGACTTTC. Amino acid sequence: CASWDFNSGANVLTF.

This clone appeared a single time. V gene TRBV15 combines with J gene TRBJ2-1, with 8 positions matching TRBD2. CDR3 length: 15 amino acids. Germline V lookup: CDR1 LNHNV, CDR2 YYDKDF (reference sequence). Losses at the gene ends were 4 bases for V and 4 bases for J; bases not matched to a gene: 6. The CDR3: CATSTERESYNEQFF. CDR3 DNA sequence: TGTGCCACCAGCACCGAGCGGGAGTCGTACAATGAGCAGTTCTTC.

This chain uses TRBV7-2 with TRBJ1-2; weak D call: TRBD1 (5 bases). Germline V CDR1 and CDR2: SGHTA, FQGNSA. The length of the CDR3 is 15 residues. With 4 bases removed from V and 4 bases from J, the gap between germline ends came to 16 bases. The CDR3 DNA reads TGTGCCAGCAGCTATGACAGTGGGAACAGCTATGGCTACACCTTC. Its protein product is CASSYDSGNSYGYTF.